Listed below are T cell receptor beta chains from one sample, sequenced in a study of beta chain features in type 1 diabetes. Produced via immunoSEQ multiplex PCR; TCRdb's table is partial and in-frame only. Counted here are under 450,000 clones, around 15% occurring once; the ten biggest clones make up roughly 0.017%. The specimen sequenced was naive CD4+ T cells from blood. The receptors shown here come from a woman between 18 and 29 years old in good health. CDR3s include the opening cysteine and the closing phenylalanine or tryptophan. Fields, in order: D gene, J gene, clone size, V gene, CDR3 protein, CDR3 DNA. The D gene is left open where the match is weak. A clone size is listed for some rows: how often the clone was seen (once, few, many), or a class if it is expanded.

d_gene: TRBD2; j_gene: TRBJ2-7; abundance: few; v_gene: TRBV4-2; CDR3aa: CASSLGLALSYEQYF; CDR3nt: TGTGCCAGCAGCCTGGGACTAGCGCTCTCCTACGAGCAGTACTTC
d_gene: TRBD1; j_gene: TRBJ1-4; abundance: few; v_gene: TRBV30; CDR3aa: CAWAGGREKLFF; CDR3nt: TGTGCCTGGGCAGGGGGTAGGGAAAAACTGTTTTTT
d_gene: TRBD2; j_gene: TRBJ2-1; abundance: -; v_gene: TRBV29-1; CDR3aa: CSASGTSGKSSYNEQFF; CDR3nt: TGCAGCGCCTCCGGGACTAGCGGTAAGAGCTCCTACAATGAGCAGTTCTTC
d_gene: -; j_gene: TRBJ2-3; abundance: -; v_gene: TRBV14; CDR3aa: CASSQVRTSTDTQYF; CDR3nt: TGTGCCAGCAGCCAAGTGCGCACTTCCACAGATACGCAGTATTTT
d_gene: -; j_gene: TRBJ2-7; abundance: few; v_gene: TRBV29-1; CDR3aa: CSVTGKLLYEQYF; CDR3nt: TGCAGCGTTACAGGGAAGTTACTCTACGAGCAGTACTTC
d_gene: -; j_gene: TRBJ1-1; abundance: few; v_gene: TRBV11-2; CDR3aa: CATRRQNTEAFF; CDR3nt: TGTGCCACCAGGCGGCAGAACACTGAAGCTTTCTTT
d_gene: -; j_gene: TRBJ2-7; abundance: few; v_gene: TRBV14; CDR3aa: CASSPWTALSYEQYF; CDR3nt: TGTGCCAGCAGCCCCTGGACAGCCCTCTCCTACGAGCAGTACTTC
d_gene: -; j_gene: TRBJ1-1; abundance: few; v_gene: TRBV18; CDR3aa: CASSLLPPRTEAFF; CDR3nt: TGTGCCAGCTCACTATTGCCCCCGCGCACTGAAGCTTTCTTT
d_gene: -; j_gene: TRBJ2-7; abundance: few; v_gene: TRBV9; CDR3aa: CASSVVAGEAYEQYF; CDR3nt: TGTGCCAGCAGCGTAGTGGCGGGTGAAGCCTACGAGCAGTACTTC
d_gene: -; j_gene: TRBJ1-5; abundance: -; v_gene: TRBV28; CDR3aa: CASDSQASQPQHF; CDR3nt: TGTGCCAGCGACAGCCAGGCGAGCCAGCCCCAGCATTTT
d_gene: -; j_gene: TRBJ1-2; abundance: few; v_gene: TRBV10-2; CDR3aa: CASSETTGLLYGYTF; CDR3nt: TGCGCCAGCAGTGAGACCACAGGGCTCCTCTATGGCTACACCTTC
d_gene: -; j_gene: TRBJ1-2; abundance: -; v_gene: TRBV14; CDR3aa: CASSQNLRRPPYGYTF; CDR3nt: TGTGCCAGCAGCCAAAATTTACGGAGGCCCCCCTATGGCTACACCTTC
d_gene: TRBD2; j_gene: TRBJ2-1; abundance: few; v_gene: TRBV28; CDR3aa: CASSLVGTSTVF; CDR3nt: TGTGCCAGCAGTTTAGTCGGGACTAGCACAGTCTTC
d_gene: -; j_gene: TRBJ2-5; abundance: -; v_gene: TRBV10-3; CDR3aa: CAISSLGETQYF; CDR3nt: TGTGCCATCTCGAGCCTCGGGGAGACCCAGTACTTC
d_gene: TRBD1; j_gene: TRBJ2-7; abundance: few; v_gene: TRBV7-9; CDR3aa: CASSPRDRVSHEQYF; CDR3nt: TGTGCCAGCAGCCCGAGGGACAGGGTATCTCACGAGCAGTACTTC
d_gene: -; j_gene: TRBJ2-7; abundance: few; v_gene: TRBV4-2; CDR3aa: CASSQAGDPYEQYF; CDR3nt: TGTGCCAGCAGCCAAGCGGGAGATCCCTACGAGCAGTACTTC
d_gene: TRBD1; j_gene: TRBJ2-2; abundance: -; v_gene: TRBV10-3; CDR3aa: CAISSKTGTGELFF; CDR3nt: TGTGCCATCAGTTCAAAGACAGGGACCGGGGAGCTGTTTTTT
d_gene: -; j_gene: TRBJ1-4; abundance: -; v_gene: TRBV28; CDR3aa: CASTLTDRTNEKLFF; CDR3nt: TGTGCCAGCACTCTCACGGACAGAACTAATGAAAAACTGTTTTTT
d_gene: TRBD2; j_gene: TRBJ2-1; abundance: few; v_gene: TRBV5-4; CDR3aa: CASSSSSGSRHEQFF; CDR3nt: TGTGCCAGCAGCTCCTCTAGCGGGAGTAGGCATGAGCAGTTCTTC
d_gene: -; j_gene: TRBJ2-1; abundance: -; v_gene: TRBV28; CDR3aa: CASSQAGRPYNEQFF; CDR3nt: TGTGCCAGCAGCCAGGCGGGCCGACCCTACAATGAGCAGTTCTTC
d_gene: -; j_gene: TRBJ1-1; abundance: few; v_gene: TRBV5-6; CDR3aa: CASSFGQLNTEAFF; CDR3nt: TGTGCCAGCAGCTTTGGACAGTTGAACACTGAAGCTTTCTTT
d_gene: TRBD1; j_gene: TRBJ1-2; abundance: -; v_gene: TRBV19; CDR3aa: CASSTPATGAGYTF; CDR3nt: TGTGCCAGTAGTACCCCCGCGACAGGGGCCGGCTACACCTTC
d_gene: -; j_gene: TRBJ1-2; abundance: few; v_gene: TRBV10-3; CDR3aa: CAISVQGYGYTF; CDR3nt: TGTGCCATCAGTGTCCAGGGCTATGGCTACACCTTC
d_gene: TRBD2; j_gene: TRBJ2-1; abundance: few; v_gene: TRBV5-1; CDR3aa: CASSRTSGINEQFF; CDR3nt: TGCGCCAGCAGCAGGACTAGCGGTATCAATGAGCAGTTCTTC